One and the same sample provided the 25 T cell receptor beta chains below, sequenced in a study of PD-1 blockade in classical Hodgkin lymphoma. Produced via immunoSEQ multiplex PCR; TCRdb's table is partial and in-frame only. The sample includes 15,000 to 20,000 clones, roughly 83% of them seen just once. The time point: cycle 4 day 1 (C4D1), after 6 weeks of nivolumab. Relapse after autologous stem cell transplantation occurred in every patient, and brentuximab vedotin exposure varied. Using magnetic negative selection, the CD4+ T cells were separated out of thawed PBMCs. Sequences were derived from CD4+ T cells from blood, sampled before the fourth cycle of nivolumab. The origin of the receptors is a human donor with classical Hodgkin lymphoma.

This chain connects TRBV19 to TRBJ2-7; D not resolved. The CDR3 runs 13 residues. Germline V gene lookup returns CDR1 LNHDA and CDR2 SQIVND (reference sequence). V lost 0 bases and J 2 bases, leaving 5 bases between the germline ends. CDR3 nucleotide sequence: TGTGCCAGTAGTATAGATAATCCCTACGAGCAGTACTTC. This codes for CASSIDNPYEQYF.

The chain joins TRBV6-6 to TRBJ1-3, with D hard to call. CDR3 length: 16 amino acids. The germline V gene encodes CDR1 MNHNY and CDR2 SVGAGI (reference sequence). The germline V and J ends were trimmed by 6 bases and 0 bases, with 15 bases remaining between them. DNA of the CDR3: TGTGCCAGCAGGGAAAGACGGGAGAGCTCTGGAAACACCATATATTTT. Translated, it gives CASRERRESSGNTIYF.

The genes are TRBV9 and TRBJ1-3, with D uncertain. Germline assignment: CDR1 SGDLS and CDR2 YYNGEE. V was clipped by 2 bases and J by 0 bases, with 9 bases between them. The CDR3 runs to 15 residues. The CDR3 reads CASSVAGSSGNTIYF. CDR3 in DNA: TGTGCCAGCAGCGTCGCTGGAAGCTCTGGAAACACCATATATTTT.

The chain recombines TRBV5-4 with TRBJ2-7, with 11 nucleotides matching TRBD2. V lost 0 bases to trimming and J lost 5 bases; unmatched junction nucleotides: 4. Germline CDR1 SGHNT, CDR2 YYREEE (reference sequence). The CDR3 is 15 amino acids. CDR3 sequence (DNA): TGTGCCAGCAGCTTGGAACTAGCGGGAGTCCACGAGCAGTACTTC. Its protein is CASSLELAGVHEQYF.

This clone was counted a few times. The rearrangement links TRBV28 to TRBJ1-1; 7 nucleotides align to TRBD1. Trimming cost V 6 bases and J 0 bases; bases outside gene matches: 7. The CDR3 length is 15 residues. Germline V gene lookup returns CDR1 MDHEN and CDR2 SYDVKM. CDR3: CASSHLTGVNTEAFF. In DNA form, the CDR3 reads TGTGCCAGCAGCCATCTAACAGGGGTGAACACTGAAGCTTTCTTT.

V is TRBV6-1 and J is TRBJ2-6, with a possible D match to TRBD1 (6 bases). The CDR3 contains 14 residues. With 8 bases removed from V and 0 bases from J, the gap between germline ends came to 8 bases. Germline V lookup: CDR1 MNHNS, CDR2 SASEGT. The CDR3 loop reads CASDRSSGANVLTF. CDR3 DNA: TGTGCCAGCGACAGGTCCTCTGGGGCCAACGTCCTGACTTTC.

This clone has more than one count but fewer than ten. The chain has TRBV5-1 and TRBJ2-2; D remains unclear. The CDR3 spans 14 residues. V dropped 4 bases and J dropped 5 bases, with 12 bases sitting between them. Germline CDR1 SGHRS, CDR2 YFSETQ. CDR3 amino acids: CASSETLGTGELFF. The CDR3 DNA sequence: TGCGCCAGCAGCGAAACCCTTGGTACCGGGGAGCTGTTTTTT.

The chain carries TRBV5-1 and TRBJ1-2; no definite D call. Germline-derived CDR1 and CDR2 are SGHRS and YFSETQ. This CDR3 spans 15 amino acids. V gave up 4 bases and J gave up 8 bases, with 21 bases separating them. The CDR3 sequence is CASSPGDRPLLGYTF. DNA of the CDR3: TGCGCCAGCAGCCCTGGAGATCGACCTCTCCTGGGCTACACCTTC.

The chain couples TRBV10-2 to TRBJ2-1; 14 nucleotides agree with TRBD2. The V and J ends lost 7 bases and 8 bases, in that order; junction bases with no gene match: 7. Germline CDR1 reads WSHSY; CDR2 reads SAAADI. The CDR3 runs to 15 residues. The CDR3 DNA follows: TGCGCCAGCAATGGGGGACTAGCGGGAGCCCATGAGCAGTTCTTC. Its translation: CASNGGLAGAHEQFF.

V is TRBV5-1 and J is TRBJ2-3; TRBD2 agrees at 12 bases. The CDR3 sequence is 14 residues long. The V gene's germline CDR1 is SGHRS and CDR2 YFSETQ. With V trimmed by 3 bases and J by 6 bases, 2 bases remained unmatched. The DNA for the CDR3 is TGCGCCAGCAGCTCTGGGACTAGCGGGGATACGCAGTATTTT. Its translation is CASSSGTSGDTQYF.

This clone occurred once. V gene TRBV7-8 combines with J gene TRBJ2-3; D unresolved. V was pared by 3 bases and J by 0 bases, with 7 bases between. This CDR3 contains 14 residues. Looked up from germline, CDR1 is SGHVS and CDR2 is FQNEAQ. The CDR3 loop reads CASSFLVSTDTQYF. DNA for the CDR3: TGTGCCAGCAGCTTTCTGGTTAGCACAGATACGCAGTATTTT. Combining the CDR3 with reference TRBV7-8 and TRBJ2-3 gives the whole variable domain GAGVSQSPRYKVAKRGQDVALRCDPISGHVSLFWYQQALGQGPEFLTYFQNEAQLDKSGLPSDRFFAERPEGSVSTLKIQRTQQEDSAVYLCASSFLVSTDTQYFGPGTRLTVL.

The chain links TRBV27 to TRBJ2-3; 10 nucleotides line up with TRBD2. The germline V gene has CDR1 MNHEY and CDR2 SMNVEV (reference sequence). The V segment lost 4 bases and the J segment 8 bases; nucleotides outside the gene matches: 9. The CDR3 loop spans 15 amino acids. The DNA for the CDR3 is TGTGCCAGCAGTTCCTCAGCGGGAGGGCCGGTTACGCAGTATTTT. Its protein is CASSSSAGGPVTQYF.

This clone has a single count. The genes are TRBV7-2 and TRBJ2-2; 11 bases match TRBD1. V was pared by 2 bases and J by 5 bases, with 7 bases of the junction left unmatched. CDR1 and CDR2 (germline): SGHTA, FQGNSA. This CDR3 contains 17 residues. In nucleotides, the CDR3 is TGTGCCAGCAGCTTAAGACTTGGACAGGGGGCTACCGGGGAGCTGTTTTTT. It encodes CASSLRLGQGATGELFF.

The chain combines TRBV18 with TRBJ1-1, with 9 nucleotides matching TRBD1. V lost 5 bases, J lost 6 bases, and 13 bases stayed unmatched. The germline V gene has CDR1 KGHSH and CDR2 LQKENI. This CDR3 contains 16 residues. The CDR3 DNA reads as TGTGCCAGCTCATCCCAAATCCGGGACAGGGCCGCTGAAGCTTTCTTT. This sequence encodes CASSSQIRDRAAEAFF.

The genes are TRBV5-1 and TRBJ1-3, with D perhaps TRBD1 (5 bases). V shed 0 bases and J shed 1 base, with 8 bases lying between them. The CDR3 is made up of 15 amino acids. From germline, CDR1 is SGHRS and CDR2 YFSETQ. This chain's CDR3 is CASSLGDPSGNTIYF. CDR3 bases: TGCGCCAGCAGCTTGGGGGACCCTTCTGGAAACACCATATATTTT.

Regarding this clone: At one end the junction does not follow the germline gene, possibly because of a read error. The genes are TRBV11-2 and TRBJ2-1; 8 nucleotides line up with TRBD2. The CDR3 loop spans 18 amino acids. The germline CDR1 and CDR2 sequences are SGHAT and FQNNGV. CDR3 region: CASSSSRVAGTLGNEQFF. In DNA form, the CDR3 reads TGCGCCAGCAGCTCCTCCCGGGTAGCGGGAACGCTTGGGAATGAGCAGTTCTTC.

The rearrangement links TRBV11-2 to TRBJ2-1; possible D gene TRBD1, 6 bases. V was cut by 4 bases and J by 6 bases, with 13 bases left in between. The germline V gene encodes CDR1 SGHAT and CDR2 FQNNGV. CDR3 length: 14 residues. CDR3 bases: TGTGCCAGCAGCTACCGGGACACGATCAATGAGCAGTTCTTC. As protein: CASSYRDTINEQFF.

Only one count was recorded for this clone. This sequence joins TRBV7-6 and TRBJ2-7; no definite D call. This CDR3 has 14 amino acids. Germline V gene data show CDR1 as SGHVS and CDR2 as FNYEAQ. The V and J ends lost 1 base and 0 bases respectively, with 7 bases between them. This CDR3 reads CASSLDFSSYEQYF. CDR3 DNA: TGTGCCAGCAGCTTAGACTTTAGCTCCTACGAGCAGTACTTC.

This clone showed up just once. The chain couples TRBV7-9 to TRBJ2-2, with 9 bases identical to TRBD1. CDR1 and CDR2 (germline): SEHNR, FQNEAQ (reference sequence). J lost 1 base, V lost 3 bases, and 3 bases had no gene match. This CDR3 contains 16 residues. DNA of the CDR3: TGTGCCAGCAGCTTGGGGGGACAGGGGAACACCGGGGAGCTGTTTTTT. Translating it yields CASSLGGQGNTGELFF.

The rearrangement links TRBV2 to TRBJ1-2; 9 bases are a match to TRBD1. CDR3 size: 14 residues. Germline V gene data show CDR1 as SNHLY and CDR2 as FYNNEI. V shed 10 bases, J shed 4 bases, and the junction held 10 bases outside the gene matches. The CDR3 DNA follows: TGTGCCATCCTGAGGGACAGGGTATTCTATGGCTACACCTTC. It specifies CAILRDRVFYGYTF.

V usage is TRBV7-2 and J usage is TRBJ2-1; 12 nucleotides agree with TRBD2. The CDR3 is 17 residues long. Germline CDR1 reads SGHTA; CDR2 reads FQGNSA. The ends lost 5 bases at V and 7 bases at J; junction bases unmatched: 12. The CDR3 here is CASSPPRLAGVGNEQFF. The CDR3, as DNA: TGTGCCAGCAGCCCCCCCAGACTAGCGGGAGTTGGTAATGAGCAGTTCTTC.

This sequence joins TRBV15 and TRBJ2-2; no reliable D call. Trimming left V 0 bases short and J 3 bases short, with 5 bases between. The CDR3 consists of 14 residues. From germline, CDR1 is LNHNV and CDR2 YYDKDF (reference sequence). The CDR3 DNA follows: TGTGCCACCAGCAGAGACAGAGACACCGGGGAGCTGTTTTTT. This translates into CATSRDRDTGELFF.

J is TRBJ2-5 and V is TRBV5-1, with 8 bases identical to TRBD1. Germline lookup yields CDR1 SGHRS and CDR2 YFSETQ. The CDR3 length is 15 residues. Losses at the gene ends were 2 bases for V and 5 bases for J; bases not matched to a gene: 8. Here the CDR3 reads CASSFGQNRGETQYF. The DNA for the CDR3 is TGCGCCAGCAGCTTCGGACAGAACAGGGGGGAGACCCAGTACTTC.

The chain links TRBV18 to TRBJ1-1; D possibly corresponds to TRBD1 (6 bases). Looked up from germline, CDR1 is KGHSH and CDR2 is LQKENI. The CDR3 spans 13 residues. Trimming cost V 5 bases and J 6 bases, with 13 bases left between them. The CDR3 is CASSSSRGAEAFF. For the CDR3, the DNA is TGTGCCAGCTCATCATCAAGGGGGGCTGAAGCTTTCTTT.

CDR3 in DNA: TGCGCCAGCAGCTTGGGGACTAGCGGACAAGAGACCCAGTACTTC. It yields the protein CASSLGTSGQETQYF. The rearrangement joins TRBV5-1 to TRBJ2-5; 10 nucleotides align to TRBD2. The CDR3 spans 15 residues. J was trimmed by 2 bases and V by 0 bases; bases with no gene match: 1. Germline-derived CDR1 and CDR2 are SGHRS and YFSETQ.